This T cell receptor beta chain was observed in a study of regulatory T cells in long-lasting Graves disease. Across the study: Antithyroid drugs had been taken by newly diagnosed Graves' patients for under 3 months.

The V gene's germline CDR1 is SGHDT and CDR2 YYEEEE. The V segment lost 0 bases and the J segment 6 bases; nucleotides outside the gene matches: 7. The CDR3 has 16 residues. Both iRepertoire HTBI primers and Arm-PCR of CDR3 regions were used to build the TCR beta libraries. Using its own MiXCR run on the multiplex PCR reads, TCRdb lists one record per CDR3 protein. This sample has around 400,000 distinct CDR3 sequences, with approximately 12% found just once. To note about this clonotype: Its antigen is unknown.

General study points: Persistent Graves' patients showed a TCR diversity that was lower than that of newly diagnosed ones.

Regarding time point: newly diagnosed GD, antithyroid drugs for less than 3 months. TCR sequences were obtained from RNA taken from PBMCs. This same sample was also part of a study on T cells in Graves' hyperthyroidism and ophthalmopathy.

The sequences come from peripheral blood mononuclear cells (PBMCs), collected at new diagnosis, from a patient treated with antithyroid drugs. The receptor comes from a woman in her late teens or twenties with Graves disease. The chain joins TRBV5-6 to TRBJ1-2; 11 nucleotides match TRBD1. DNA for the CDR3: TGTGCCAGCAGCTTGGGTCGTGGACAGGGGGCAAATGGCTACACCTTC. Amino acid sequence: CASSLGRGQGANGYTF.